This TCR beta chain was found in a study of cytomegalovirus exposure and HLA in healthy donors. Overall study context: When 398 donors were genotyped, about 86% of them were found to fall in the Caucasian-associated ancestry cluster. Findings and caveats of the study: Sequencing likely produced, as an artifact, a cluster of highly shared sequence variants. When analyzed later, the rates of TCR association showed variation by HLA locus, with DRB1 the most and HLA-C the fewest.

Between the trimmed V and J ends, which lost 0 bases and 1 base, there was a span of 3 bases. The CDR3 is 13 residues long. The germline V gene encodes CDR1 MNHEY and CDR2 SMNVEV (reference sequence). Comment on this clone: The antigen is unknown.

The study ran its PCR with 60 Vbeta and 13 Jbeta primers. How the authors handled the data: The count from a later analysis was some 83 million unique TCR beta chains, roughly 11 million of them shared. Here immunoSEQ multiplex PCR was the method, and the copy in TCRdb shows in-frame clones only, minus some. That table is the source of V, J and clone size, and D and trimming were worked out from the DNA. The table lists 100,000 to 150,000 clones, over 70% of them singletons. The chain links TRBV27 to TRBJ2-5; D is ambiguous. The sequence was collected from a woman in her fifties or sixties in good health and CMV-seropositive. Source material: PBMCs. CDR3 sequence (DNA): TGTGCCAGCAGTTTATCTATCCAAGAGACCCAGTACTTC. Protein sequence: CASSLSIQETQYF.